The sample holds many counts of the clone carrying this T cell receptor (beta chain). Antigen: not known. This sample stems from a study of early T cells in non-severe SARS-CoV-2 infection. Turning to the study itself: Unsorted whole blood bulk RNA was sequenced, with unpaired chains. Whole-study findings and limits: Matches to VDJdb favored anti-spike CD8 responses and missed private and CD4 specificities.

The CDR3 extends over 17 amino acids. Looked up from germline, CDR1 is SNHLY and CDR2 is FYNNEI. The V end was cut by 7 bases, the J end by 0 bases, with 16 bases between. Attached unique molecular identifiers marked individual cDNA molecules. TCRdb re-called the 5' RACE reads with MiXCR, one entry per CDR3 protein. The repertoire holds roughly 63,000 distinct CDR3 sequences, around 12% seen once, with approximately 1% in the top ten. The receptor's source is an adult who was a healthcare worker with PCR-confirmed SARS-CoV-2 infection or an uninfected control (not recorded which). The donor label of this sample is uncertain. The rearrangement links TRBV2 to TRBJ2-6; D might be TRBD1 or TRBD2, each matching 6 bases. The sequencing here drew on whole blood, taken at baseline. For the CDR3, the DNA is TGTGCCAGCACTGATGGACAGCGGGTCTCTGGGGCCAACGTCCTGACTTTC. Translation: CASTDGQRVSGANVLTF.